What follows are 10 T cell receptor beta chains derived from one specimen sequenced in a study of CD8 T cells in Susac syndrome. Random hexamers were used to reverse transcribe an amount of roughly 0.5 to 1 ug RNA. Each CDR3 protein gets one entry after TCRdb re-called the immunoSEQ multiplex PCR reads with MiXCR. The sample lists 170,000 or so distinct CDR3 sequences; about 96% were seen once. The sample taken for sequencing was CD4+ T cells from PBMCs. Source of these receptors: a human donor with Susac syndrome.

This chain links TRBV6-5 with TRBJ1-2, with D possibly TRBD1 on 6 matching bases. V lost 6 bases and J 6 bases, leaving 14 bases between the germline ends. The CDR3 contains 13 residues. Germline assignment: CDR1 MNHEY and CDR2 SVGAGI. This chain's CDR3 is CASRDTGNNGYTF. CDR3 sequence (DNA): TGTGCCAGCAGGGATACAGGGAACAATGGCTACACCTTC.

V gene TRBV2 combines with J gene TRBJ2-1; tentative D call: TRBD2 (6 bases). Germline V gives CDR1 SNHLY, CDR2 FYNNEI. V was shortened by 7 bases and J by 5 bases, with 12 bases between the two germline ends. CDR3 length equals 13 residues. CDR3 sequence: CASMTPGDNEQFF. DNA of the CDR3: TGTGCCAGCATGACCCCGGGGGACAATGAGCAGTTCTTC.

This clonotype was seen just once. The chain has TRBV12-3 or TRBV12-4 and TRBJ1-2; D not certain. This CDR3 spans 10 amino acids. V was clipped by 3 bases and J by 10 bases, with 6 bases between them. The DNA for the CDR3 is TGTGCCAGCAGTTTCGTTCTCTACACCTTC. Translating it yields CASSFVLYTF.

CDR3 protein: CASSTASIAKETQYF. The CDR3 region has the DNA TGTGCCAGCAGCACCGCTAGCATTGCGAAAGAGACCCAGTACTTC. The chain joins TRBV7-2 to TRBJ2-5, with D maybe TRBD2 (5 bases). Germline-derived CDR1 and CDR2 are SGHTA and FQGNSA. The V gene lost 5 bases and the J gene lost 3 bases, with 16 bases spanning the gap. The CDR3 extends over 15 amino acids.

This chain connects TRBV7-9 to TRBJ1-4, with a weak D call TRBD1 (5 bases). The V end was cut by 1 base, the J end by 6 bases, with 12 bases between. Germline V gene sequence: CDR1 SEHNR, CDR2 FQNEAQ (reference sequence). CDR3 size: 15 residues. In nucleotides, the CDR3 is TGTGCCAGCAGCTTAGGTGTCAGGGCGGATGAAAAACTGTTTTTT. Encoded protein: CASSLGVRADEKLFF.

CDR3 sequence (DNA): TGTGCCACCGCCGAGGCCGGGGAGCTGTTTTTT. It translates to CATAEAGELFF. The chain recombines TRBV18 with TRBJ2-2; the D is unclear. The CDR3 is 11 amino acids. Deletions cut 10 bases from V and 6 bases from J, with 9 bases between. Germline V gene data show CDR1 as KGHSH and CDR2 as LQKENI.

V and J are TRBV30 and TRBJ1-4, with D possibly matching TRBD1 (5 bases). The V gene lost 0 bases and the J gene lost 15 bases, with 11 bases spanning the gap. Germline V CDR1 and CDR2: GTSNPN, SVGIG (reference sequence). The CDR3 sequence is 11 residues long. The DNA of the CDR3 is TGTGCCTGGAGTGTACCGGGACGGATGTTTTTT. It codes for CAWSVPGRMFF.

CDR3 loop: CATSDPQETQYF. DNA for the CDR3: TGTGCCACCAGTGATCCCCAAGAGACCCAGTACTTC. This chain uses TRBV24-1 with TRBJ2-5, with D unclear. The CDR3 contains 12 residues. In germline, CDR1 is KGHDR, CDR2 SFDVKD. V was clipped by 3 bases and J by 1 base, with 2 bases between them.

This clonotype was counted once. DNA of the CDR3: TGCAGTGCTAGAGATCTTGGTTTGAACACTGAAGCTTTCTTT. Encoded protein: CSARDLGLNTEAFF. V and J are TRBV20-1 and TRBJ1-1; D remains unclear. The CDR3 has 14 amino acids. Germline values: CDR1 DFQATT, CDR2 SNEGSKA (reference sequence). Deletions cut 0 bases from V and 0 bases from J, with 8 bases between.

The CDR3 spells CSVGTSGSWSTDTQYF. CDR3 sequence (DNA): TGCAGCGTTGGGACTAGCGGGAGCTGGAGCACAGATACGCAGTATTTT. This chain links TRBV29-1 with TRBJ2-3, with 13 positions matching TRBD2. Germline V gives CDR1 SQVTM, CDR2 ANQGSEA. This CDR3 contains 16 residues. V trimming: 4 bases; J trimming: 0 bases; junction bases outside the gene matches: 4.